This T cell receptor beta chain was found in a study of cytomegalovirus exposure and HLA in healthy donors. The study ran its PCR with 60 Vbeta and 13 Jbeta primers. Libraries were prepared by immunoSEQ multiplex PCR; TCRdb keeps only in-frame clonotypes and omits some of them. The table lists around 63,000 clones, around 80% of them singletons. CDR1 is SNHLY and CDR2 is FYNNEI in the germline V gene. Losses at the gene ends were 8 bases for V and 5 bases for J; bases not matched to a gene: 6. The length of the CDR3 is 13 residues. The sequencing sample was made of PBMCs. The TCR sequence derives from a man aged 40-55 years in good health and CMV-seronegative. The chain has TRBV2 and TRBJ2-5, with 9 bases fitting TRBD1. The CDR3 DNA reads TGTGCCAGCTCAGGGGGGACAGGGGAGACCCAGTACTTC. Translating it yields CASSGGTGETQYF.